These 26 T cell receptor beta chains share one sample of origin, sequenced in a study of blood T cell repertoires in COVID-19. Produced via immunoSEQ multiplex PCR; TCRdb's table is partial and in-frame only. Counted here are 300,000 to 400,000 clones, 85% occurring once; the ten biggest clones make up around 7.2%. Input material: peripheral blood. The source of these receptors is a human donor in a cohort sampled during active COVID-19.

The genes are TRBV11-2 and TRBJ1-1, with 7 bases matching TRBD1. Germline assignment: CDR1 SGHAT and CDR2 FQNNGV. Trimming cost V 3 bases and J 1 base; bases outside gene matches: 2. This CDR3 has 14 amino acids. CDR3 nucleotide sequence: TGTGCCAGCAGCTTGGGACAGAAGAACACTGAAGCTTTCTTT. Translated, it gives CASSLGQKNTEAFF.

The table lists this clone with a count of one. The chain recombines TRBV15 with TRBJ2-1; D perhaps matches TRBD2 (6 bases). Per the germline V gene, CDR1 is LNHNV and CDR2 is YYDKDF (reference sequence). The CDR3 extends over 15 amino acids. Trimming took off 3 bases at V and 7 bases at J, with 16 bases between the two ends. As DNA, the CDR3 is TGTGCCACCAGCAGGGGGGACTCCCAAGAGAATGAGCAGTTCTTC. It encodes CATSRGDSQENEQFF.

The chain recombines TRBV2 with TRBJ2-7, with TRBD2 as a possible D gene (7 bases). Germline assignment: CDR1 SNHLY and CDR2 FYNNEI. V lost 8 bases and J 4 bases, leaving 12 bases between the germline ends. The CDR3 is made up of 12 amino acids. Here the CDR3 reads CASGGALYEQYF. Written as DNA, the CDR3 is TGTGCCAGCGGGGGGGCCCTTTACGAGCAGTACTTC.

Only a few counts were recorded for this clone. The chain is built from TRBV5-1 and TRBJ1-1; 11 positions agree with TRBD1. In germline, CDR1 is SGHRS, CDR2 YFSETQ. The V and J ends lost 0 bases and 9 bases, in that order; junction bases with no gene match: 1. This CDR3 region has 13 residues. DNA of the CDR3: TGCGCCAGCAGCTTGGGGGACAGGGGGAAAGCTTTCTTT. It specifies CASSLGDRGKAFF.

This clone was detected only once. The genes are TRBV5-1 and TRBJ2-3; TRBD2 aligns across 15 bases. Trimming took 3 bases from V and 3 from J; bases not matched to a gene: 2. The germline V gene encodes CDR1 SGHRS and CDR2 YFSETQ. The CDR3 has 16 residues. CDR3 sequence: CASSSGLAGGTDTQYF. DNA for the CDR3: TGCGCCAGCAGCTCGGGACTAGCGGGGGGAACAGATACGCAGTATTTT.

The V call is TRBV3-1 (or the pseudogene TRBV3-2), the J call TRBJ2-1; 10 bases align to TRBD1. The CDR3 runs to 15 residues. Trimming removed 6 bases from V and 8 bases from J; junction bases left unmatched: 10. Germline-derived CDR1 and CDR2 are LGHDT and YNNKEL (reference sequence). The chain's CDR3 is CASRDRDRGIHEQFF. The CDR3 DNA reads as TGTGCCAGCAGGGATCGGGACAGGGGAATCCATGAGCAGTTCTTC.

J is TRBJ2-3 and V is TRBV20-1; no clear D gene. Germline V gene data show CDR1 as DFQATT and CDR2 as SNEGSKA (reference sequence). The CDR3 length is 16 residues. Trimming pared 6 bases from V and 4 bases from J, leaving 23 bases between. CDR3 nucleotides: TGCAGTGCAAGTTCTTCACGGATTACAAGCGCAGATACGCAGTATTTT. It codes for CSASSSRITSADTQYF.

This rearrangement joins TRBV7-7 to TRBJ2-7; D call uncertain. This CDR3 contains 14 residues. The V end lost 1 base, the J end lost 0 bases, and 7 bases lay between the germline ends. Per the germline V gene, CDR1 is SSHAT and CDR2 is FNYEAQ (reference sequence). The CDR3 protein is CASSLDTSSYEQYF. CDR3 nucleotides: TGTGCCAGCAGCTTAGATACCAGCTCCTACGAGCAGTACTTC.

The V call is TRBV7-8, the J call TRBJ2-7; 7 bases match TRBD1. V was clipped by 5 bases and J by 2 bases; unmatched bases: 12. The CDR3 length is 16 residues. Germline V lookup: CDR1 SGHVS, CDR2 FQNEAQ. CDR3 protein: CASSRGGQPVPYEQYF. The CDR3, as DNA: TGTGCCAGCAGCAGAGGGGGACAGCCAGTACCCTACGAGCAGTACTTC.

This chain connects TRBV5-1 to TRBJ1-6; TRBD1 aligns across 9 bases. The CDR3 has 14 residues. J gave up 10 bases and V 4 bases, and 6 bases lay outside the gene matches. CDR1 is SGHRS, CDR2 YFSETQ, per germline. CDR3 region: CASSTGQGRSPLHF. CDR3 nucleotides: TGCGCCAGCAGCACCGGACAGGGGCGATCACCCCTCCACTTT.

V usage is TRBV3-1 (or the pseudogene TRBV3-2) and J usage is TRBJ2-5; TRBD2 matches 12 bases. This CDR3 is 17 amino acids long. Germline V gene lookup returns CDR1 LGHDT and CDR2 YNNKEL (reference sequence). Trimming removed 6 bases from V and 1 base from J; junction bases left unmatched: 9. CDR3 region: CASRAGLAGGPQETQYF. CDR3 DNA sequence: TGTGCCAGCAGAGCAGGGCTAGCGGGGGGGCCCCAAGAGACCCAGTACTTC.

V and J are TRBV6-5 and TRBJ2-2; TRBD1 matches at 7 bases. Per germline, CDR1 MNHEY and CDR2 SVGAGI. This CDR3 spans 15 amino acids. V was clipped by 2 bases and J by 2 bases; unmatched bases: 2. The DNA of the CDR3 is TGTGCCAGCAGTTACGGGACAGACAACACCGGGGAGCTGTTTTTT. Translating it yields CASSYGTDNTGELFF.

This clone appeared a few times. The sample has other DNA sequences that encode this CDR3 too. The chain uses TRBV6-5 and TRBJ1-3; no clear D gene. CDR1 MNHEY and CDR2 SVGAGI come from the germline V gene. V shed 4 bases and J shed 2 bases, with 9 bases lying between them. The CDR3 sequence is 14 residues long. CDR3 nucleotide sequence: TGTGCCAGCAGTTTGAGGGAGGCTGGAAACACCATATATTTT. This translates into CASSLREAGNTIYF.

The genes are TRBV6-5 and TRBJ1-1; possibly TRBD1 for D (6 bases). The CDR3 is 15 amino acids. V dropped 6 bases and J dropped 2 bases, with 16 bases sitting between them. Per the germline V gene, CDR1 is MNHEY and CDR2 is SVGAGI. The CDR3 nucleotides read TGTGCCAGCAGGCAATACCTGACAGGTAACACTGAAGCTTTCTTT. This translates into CASRQYLTGNTEAFF.

V and J are TRBV5-4 and TRBJ2-1; TRBD2 matches 7 bases. The J segment lost 4 bases and the V segment lost 3 bases, leaving 13 bases of the junction unmatched. The CDR3 sequence is 17 residues long. CDR1 SGHNT and CDR2 YYREEE come from the germline V gene (reference sequence). The CDR3 DNA reads as TGTGCCAGCAGCTACCGAAGGGAGCGGGGCCCGTACAATGAGCAGTTCTTC. Residues: CASSYRRERGPYNEQFF.

The V call is TRBV2, the J call TRBJ2-3, with 8 positions matching TRBD2. The CDR3 covers 15 residues. Per the germline V gene, CDR1 is SNHLY and CDR2 is FYNNEI. The trim removed 1 base at V and 2 bases at J, leaving 2 bases unmatched. For the CDR3, the DNA is TGTGCCAGCAGTGAAGTAGCGGGGAACACAGATACGCAGTATTTT. The encoded protein is CASSEVAGNTDTQYF.

This rearrangement joins TRBV24-1 to TRBJ1-2, with D hard to call. CDR1 is KGHDR and CDR2 is SFDVKD in the germline V gene. V was shortened by 6 bases and J by 2 bases, with 9 bases between the two germline ends. The CDR3 sequence is 13 residues long. This chain's CDR3 is CATSISGNYGYTF. In DNA form, the CDR3 reads TGTGCCACCAGTATCAGCGGGAACTATGGCTACACCTTC.

This clone is a singleton in its sample. The CDR3 sequence: CASSTGGYTEAFF. In nucleotides, the CDR3 is TGCGCCAGCAGTACAGGGGGGTACACTGAAGCTTTCTTT. This chain connects TRBV5-1 to TRBJ1-1; TRBD1 aligns across 8 bases. Germline CDR1 reads SGHRS; CDR2 reads YFSETQ. The CDR3 sequence is 13 residues long. Trimming removed 5 bases from V and 3 bases from J; junction bases left unmatched: 3.

The gene calls are TRBV12-5 and TRBJ1-2; TRBD1 aligns across 8 bases. Germline CDR1 and CDR2: LGHNT and FRNRAP. There are 17 residues in the CDR3. The V and J ends lost 2 bases and 5 bases, in that order; junction bases with no gene match: 13. CDR3 sequence reads: CASGLILGQGAKYGYTF. The CDR3 DNA is TGTGCTAGTGGTTTGATATTAGGGCAGGGGGCGAAGTATGGCTACACCTTC.

V is TRBV10-3 and J is TRBJ1-4, with D tentatively TRBD1 (6 bases). The CDR3 spans 15 residues. The V and J ends lost 5 bases and 5 bases respectively, with 15 bases between them. Germline CDR1 reads ENHRY; CDR2 reads SYGVKD. The CDR3 region is CAISPGDILNEKLFF. CDR3 bases: TGTGCCATCAGTCCTGGGGACATTCTAAATGAAAAACTGTTTTTT.

This chain links TRBV6-6 with TRBJ2-1; TRBD2 matches at 8 bases. The CDR3 loop spans 16 amino acids. Germline V gene lookup returns CDR1 MNHNY and CDR2 SVGAGI (reference sequence). The ends lost 2 bases at V and 3 bases at J; junction bases unmatched: 6. The CDR3 nucleotides are TGTGCCAGCAGTTACCCGGCGGGGGGTGGCTACAATGAGCAGTTCTTC. This sequence encodes CASSYPAGGGYNEQFF.

CDR3 residues: CASSFAGLLTDTQYF. CDR3 sequence (DNA): TGTGCCAGCAGCTTCGCGGGGCTCCTCACAGATACGCAGTATTTT. The V and J genes are TRBV14 and TRBJ2-3, with a possible D match to TRBD2 (6 bases). Per the germline V gene, CDR1 is SGHDN and CDR2 is FVKESK. The CDR3 contains 15 residues. V lost 5 bases and J lost 2, with 14 bases in between.

The rearrangement links TRBV23-1 to TRBJ1-1, with D possibly being TRBD1 (5 bases). TRBV23-1 is known as an ORF, though its function is uncertain. There are 20 residues in the CDR3. V was cut by 5 bases and J by 0 bases, with 28 bases left in between. CDR3 loop: CASSAIILNQGRSMNTEAFF. DNA for the CDR3: TGCGCCAGCAGTGCCATAATCTTGAATCAGGGTCGGTCGATGAACACTGAAGCTTTCTTT.

The chain uses TRBV29-1 and TRBJ1-3, with 9 positions matching TRBD1. This CDR3 has 16 residues. Per the germline V gene, CDR1 is SQVTM and CDR2 is ANQGSEA. The J segment lost 1 base and the V segment lost 7 bases, leaving 11 bases of the junction unmatched. The CDR3 here is CSAGGQGSLSGNTIYF. The CDR3, as DNA: TGCAGCGCCGGGGGACAGGGATCATTATCTGGAAACACCATATATTTT.

The V gene is TRBV30, the J gene TRBJ2-7; the D gene is possibly TRBD1 (6 bases). Germline V gene data show CDR1 as GTSNPN and CDR2 as SVGIG (reference sequence). There are 12 residues in the CDR3. Trimming shortened V by 3 bases and J by 4 bases, and 10 bases separated the two germline ends. CDR3 sequence reads: CAWSPGTYEQYF. CDR3 bases: TGTGCCTGGAGCCCCGGGACATACGAGCAGTACTTC.

This chain connects TRBV10-2 to TRBJ1-2, with D perhaps matching TRBD1 (5 bases). Between the trimmed V and J ends, which lost 3 bases and 8 bases, there was a span of 13 bases. The germline V gene encodes CDR1 WSHSY and CDR2 SAAADI. The CDR3 has 13 residues. As DNA, the CDR3 is TGCGCCAGCAGTGAAAAGGGGAGGGGAGGCTACACCTTC. Encoded protein: CASSEKGRGGYTF.